These 17 T cell receptor beta chains were sequenced from one sample in a study of blood T cell repertoires in COVID-19. Repertoires were generated with immunoSEQ multiplex PCR, while TCRdb's copy carries only in-frame clones and drops some. The repertoire holds approximately 190,000 clones, with roughly 80% as singletons. The sequenced sample consisted of peripheral blood. These receptors came from a woman in her sixties or seventies with COVID-19, enrolled during active disease.

The chain employs TRBV5-8 and TRBJ1-1; TRBD1 might be the D (5 bases). The V end was cut by 0 bases, the J end by 2 bases, with 8 bases between. Germline CDR1 SGHTS, CDR2 YDEGEE. The CDR3 contains 14 residues. CDR3 DNA sequence: TGTGCCAGCAGCTTGGGACAGAGCAACACTGAAGCTTTCTTT. Translation: CASSLGQSNTEAFF.

V is TRBV5-5 and J is TRBJ1-1; no definite D call. The germline V gene encodes CDR1 SGHKS and CDR2 YYEKEE (reference sequence). V was shortened by 3 bases and J by 4 bases, with 10 bases between the two germline ends. This CDR3 has 13 amino acids. CDR3 protein: CASSSRDGTEAFF. CDR3 nucleotides: TGTGCCAGCAGCTCCCGGGATGGCACTGAAGCTTTCTTT.

J is TRBJ1-1 and V is TRBV6-5; D is undetermined. Between the trimmed V and J ends, which lost 6 bases and 12 bases, there was a span of 17 bases. Germline CDR1 and CDR2: MNHEY and SVGAGI. The CDR3 length is 12 residues. The CDR3, as DNA: TGTGCCAGCAGCGGCGCCGAGGGTACGTCTTTCTTT. It translates to CASSGAEGTSFF.

This chain's CDR3 is CASSLSGSSYNEQFF. CDR3 sequence (DNA): TGTGCCAGCAGTTTATCCGGGAGCTCCTACAATGAGCAGTTCTTC. This chain links TRBV28 with TRBJ2-1; TRBD2 might be the D (6 bases). With 1 base removed from V and 0 bases from J, the gap between germline ends came to 7 bases. Germline V lookup: CDR1 MDHEN, CDR2 SYDVKM. This CDR3 has 15 amino acids. The full variable domain, completed using reference TRBV28 and TRBJ2-1, is DVKVTQSSRYLVKRTGEKVFLECVQDMDHENMFWYRQDPGLGLRLIYFSYDVKMKEKGDIPEGYSVSREKKERFSLILESASTNQTSMYLCASSLSGSSYNEQFFGPGTRLTVL.

The chain links TRBV19 to TRBJ1-6; perhaps TRBD1 as D (6 bases). The V gene's germline CDR1 is LNHDA and CDR2 SQIVND (reference sequence). V was trimmed by 8 bases and J by 7 bases, leaving 9 bases between them. The CDR3 extends over 12 amino acids. The CDR3 sequence is CASHRENSPLHF. The CDR3 nucleotides read TGTGCCAGTCACAGGGAAAATTCACCCCTCCACTTT.

The rearrangement uses TRBV28 and TRBJ2-3, with 12 nucleotides matching TRBD2. V lost 6 bases and J lost 2; bases outside the gene matches: 3. This CDR3 comprises 15 residues. CDR1 is MDHEN and CDR2 is SYDVKM in the germline V gene. The CDR3 region is CASRPSGGATDTQYF. Here the CDR3 DNA reads TGTGCCAGCAGGCCTAGCGGGGGGGCCACAGATACGCAGTATTTT.

The chain couples TRBV30 to TRBJ1-5; tentatively, D is TRBD1 (5 bases). V dropped 0 bases and J dropped 3 bases, with 12 bases sitting between them. The CDR3 spans 15 residues. Germline V gene lookup returns CDR1 GTSNPN and CDR2 SVGIG (reference sequence). The CDR3 DNA follows: TGTGCCTGGAGTGTACTCGACAGAAACAATCAGCCCCAGCATTTT. Translating it yields CAWSVLDRNNQPQHF.

The V call is TRBV6-6, the J call TRBJ2-1, with TRBD1 matching 9 bases. CDR1 and CDR2 (germline): MNHNY, SVGAGI (reference sequence). CDR3 length equals 16 residues. V gave up 0 bases and J gave up 4 bases; unmatched junction bases: 4. CDR3 residues: CASSYSDRGGYNEQFF. Here the CDR3 DNA reads TGTGCCAGCAGTTACTCCGACAGGGGGGGGTACAATGAGCAGTTCTTC.

This clone has only a few counts. In DNA form, the CDR3 reads TGTGCCAGCAGCCCTAGTGGTGGACAGACCTATGGCTACACCTTC. Its translation is CASSPSGGQTYGYTF. The V call is TRBV7-9, the J call TRBJ1-2, with D possibly being TRBD1 (6 bases). From germline, CDR1 is SEHNR and CDR2 FQNEAQ (reference sequence). This CDR3 has 15 residues. Trimming took off 5 bases at V and 4 bases at J, with 17 bases between the two ends.

V and J are TRBV28 and TRBJ1-5, with D perhaps matching TRBD1 (5 bases). This CDR3 is 18 amino acids long. The V end lost 5 bases, the J end lost 0 bases, and 20 bases lay between the germline ends. The germline gives CDR1 MDHEN, CDR2 SYDVKM. CDR3 amino acids: CASSPPPGTPFSNQPQHF. CDR3 in DNA: TGTGCCAGCAGTCCCCCCCCGGGGACTCCATTTAGCAATCAGCCCCAGCATTTT.

In its sample, this clone was seen a few times. The V gene is TRBV10-3, the J gene TRBJ2-1; TRBD2 agrees at 13 bases. Trimming cost V 0 bases and J 15 bases; bases outside gene matches: 14. In germline, CDR1 is ENHRY, CDR2 SYGVKD. The CDR3 contains 17 residues. CDR3 coding DNA: TGTGCCATCAGTGAGTCGGGGAGGACTAGCGGGAGTAAGCCATTGTTCTTC. Translating gives CAISESGRTSGSKPLFF.

CDR3 nucleotide sequence: TGCGCCAGCAGCTGGGGCGCCGGGACAGGGCCCCACGAGCAGTACGTC. It translates to CASSWGAGTGPHEQYV. The V call is TRBV5-1, the J call TRBJ2-7; 9 bases are a match to TRBD1. This CDR3 has 16 residues. Trimming took 3 bases from V and 5 from J; bases not matched to a gene: 12. Per the germline V gene, CDR1 is SGHRS and CDR2 is YFSETQ.

The V gene is TRBV2, the J gene TRBJ1-1; 8 bases map to TRBD1. The CDR3 sequence is 14 residues long. Germline V gene sequence: CDR1 SNHLY, CDR2 FYNNEI. J gave up 6 bases and V 6 bases, and 9 bases lay outside the gene matches. CDR3 sequence reads: CASSQTGGIAEAFF. In nucleotides, the CDR3 is TGTGCCAGCAGCCAAACAGGGGGTATCGCTGAAGCTTTCTTT.

The chain uses TRBV6-5 and TRBJ1-1, with D perhaps matching TRBD1 (5 bases). The V gene's germline CDR1 is MNHEY and CDR2 SVGAGI. V was clipped by 8 bases and J by 4 bases, with 11 bases between them. The CDR3 sequence is 12 residues long. This CDR3 is CASGGVATEAFF. In nucleotides, the CDR3 is TGTGCCAGCGGAGGGGTGGCCACTGAAGCTTTCTTT.

The chain carries TRBV11-2 and TRBJ2-7; 7 nucleotides match TRBD1. The CDR3 covers 14 residues. V trimming: 5 bases; J trimming: 2 bases; junction bases outside the gene matches: 6. Per germline, CDR1 SGHAT and CDR2 FQNNGV. Here the CDR3 reads CASSPRTGPYEQYF. The CDR3 DNA follows: TGTGCCAGCAGCCCCCGGACAGGACCCTACGAGCAGTACTTC.

The CDR3 region has the DNA TGTGCCAGCAGAGGCGGTCTGGACAGGGGTAATTCACCCCTCCACTTT. It yields the protein CASRGGLDRGNSPLHF. J is TRBJ1-6 and V is TRBV27; TRBD1 aligns across 9 bases. The CDR3 totals 16 residues. Trimming removed 6 bases from V and 6 bases from J; junction bases left unmatched: 9. Germline values: CDR1 MNHEY, CDR2 SMNVEV (reference sequence).

The chain combines TRBV5-1 with TRBJ1-1; D possibly corresponds to TRBD1 (5 bases). The V end lost 1 base, the J end lost 1 base, and 8 bases lay between the germline ends. The CDR3 has 14 residues. Germline CDR1 and CDR2: SGHRS and YFSETQ. The CDR3 bases are TGCGCCAGCAGCTTGACAGGACAGAACACTGAAGCTTTCTTT. Its protein product is CASSLTGQNTEAFF.